This entry lists 30 T cell receptor beta chains sequenced from one sample in a study of PD-1 blockade in classical Hodgkin lymphoma. Sequencing used immunoSEQ multiplex PCR; TCRdb keeps in-frame clones, though not all of them. The data show roughly 100,000 clones, over 85% seen once. The time point is: cycle 4 day 1 (C4D1), after more than five weeks of nivolumab. Every patient was affected by relapse after autologous stem cell transplantation, while exposure to brentuximab vedotin was not uniform. Source: peripheral blood mononuclear cells (PBMCs), taken before the fourth cycle of nivolumab. The source is a human donor with classical Hodgkin lymphoma.

The CDR3 loop is CASSQVPERTRYEQYF. For the CDR3, the DNA is TGCGCCAGCAGCCAAGTGCCAGAACGAACAAGGTACGAGCAGTACTTC. This sequence joins TRBV4-1 and TRBJ2-7; D not resolved. Germline values: CDR1 MGHRA, CDR2 YSYEKL. With 1 base removed from V and 4 bases from J, the gap between germline ends came to 17 bases. The CDR3 loop spans 16 amino acids.

V gene TRBV27 combines with J gene TRBJ2-7; TRBD2 aligns across 10 bases. The length of the CDR3 is 14 residues. Germline V gene data show CDR1 as MNHEY and CDR2 as SMNVEV (reference sequence). J was trimmed by 7 bases and V by 6 bases; bases with no gene match: 9. The CDR3 sequence: CASRSAGGPGEQYF. In DNA, the CDR3 is TGTGCCAGCAGGTCAGCGGGAGGGCCGGGAGAGCAGTACTTC.

The V call is TRBV7-2, the J call TRBJ2-1; 8 nucleotides match TRBD2. The germline CDR1 and CDR2 sequences are SGHTA and FQGNSA. The V and J ends lost 2 bases and 0 bases, in that order; junction bases with no gene match: 0. The CDR3 is made up of 15 amino acids. This CDR3 is CASSLSGSSYNEQFF. The CDR3 DNA sequence: TGTGCCAGCAGCTTAAGCGGGAGCTCCTACAATGAGCAGTTCTTC.

J is TRBJ1-1 and V is TRBV28; TRBD1 is a possible D gene (5 bases). V was pared by 3 bases and J by 3 bases, with 8 bases between. CDR1 is MDHEN, CDR2 SYDVKM, per germline. The CDR3 covers 13 residues. CDR3 DNA: TGTGCCAGCAGTTTCGGGGACTACACTGAAGCTTTCTTT. As protein: CASSFGDYTEAFF.

The J gene is TRBJ2-1, the V gene TRBV25-1; D is undetermined. Trimming pared 4 bases from V and 6 bases from J, leaving 10 bases between. CDR1 and CDR2 (germline): MGHDK, SYGVNS. The CDR3 length is 13 residues. CDR3 nucleotides: TGTGCCAGCAGTGCAGGCCTTTTCAATGAGCAGTTCTTC. It translates to CASSAGLFNEQFF.

The chain is built from TRBV19 and TRBJ1-2; unclear D gene. CDR3 size: 14 residues. Trimming took 1 base from V and 5 from J, leaving 11 bases between them. CDR1 is LNHDA and CDR2 is SQIVND in the germline V gene (reference sequence). For the CDR3, the DNA is TGTGCCAGTAGTATAGGTCTGGGGAGTTATGGCTACACCTTC. Translation: CASSIGLGSYGYTF.

This sequence joins TRBV6-1 and TRBJ1-1; D may be TRBD1 (6 bases). Trimming cost V 5 bases and J 0 bases, with 10 bases left between them. The length of the CDR3 is 14 residues. Germline CDR1 MNHNS, CDR2 SASEGT. In DNA form, the CDR3 reads TGTGCCAGCAGTAGGACAGACCTGAACACTGAAGCTTTCTTT. Protein sequence: CASSRTDLNTEAFF.

The chain is built from TRBV6-5 and TRBJ2-7; TRBD1 matches at 7 bases. CDR3 size: 14 residues. The trim removed 5 bases at V and 0 bases at J, leaving 4 bases unmatched. Germline CDR1 is MNHEY and CDR2 is SVGAGI. The chain's CDR3 is CASSTRTGSYEQYF. In DNA form, the CDR3 reads TGTGCCAGCAGTACACGGACAGGCTCCTACGAGCAGTACTTC.

This chain uses TRBV19 with TRBJ2-7; 12 positions agree with TRBD2. Germline trimming cut 0 bases from V and 7 bases from J; bases unmatched to any gene: 4. The CDR3 has 15 residues. CDR1 is LNHDA and CDR2 is SQIVND in the germline V gene (reference sequence). CDR3 DNA: TGTGCCAGTAGTATAGATCAACTAGCGGGGGGTGAGCAGTACTTC. Translated: CASSIDQLAGGEQYF.

J is TRBJ2-7 and V is TRBV4-3; D tentatively fits TRBD1 or TRBD2 (5 bases each). This CDR3 spans 15 amino acids. The V end was cut by 0 bases, the J end by 4 bases, with 13 bases between. Germline lookup yields CDR1 LGHNA and CDR2 YSLEER. In nucleotides, the CDR3 is TGCGCCAGCAGCCAAGATTCGGTAGGGGAGTACGAGCAGTACTTC. This encodes CASSQDSVGEYEQYF.

The chain uses TRBV19 and TRBJ1-1; D is unclear. The V and J ends lost 3 bases and 4 bases respectively, with 12 bases between them. The CDR3 runs to 14 residues. Germline V lookup: CDR1 LNHDA, CDR2 SQIVND (reference sequence). The CDR3, as DNA: TGTGCCAGTAGTATTAAGGCACCGGGCACTGAAGCTTTCTTT. The encoded protein is CASSIKAPGTEAFF.

The genes are TRBV7-9 and TRBJ1-1; TRBD1 matches 12 bases. This CDR3 has 15 residues. Germline V lookup: CDR1 SEHNR, CDR2 FQNEAQ (reference sequence). Trimming took 5 bases from V and 4 from J; bases not matched to a gene: 5. The CDR3 loop reads CASSPLGQGATEAFF. CDR3 sequence (DNA): TGTGCCAGCAGCCCATTGGGACAGGGGGCCACTGAAGCTTTCTTT. Combining the CDR3 with reference TRBV7-9 and TRBJ1-1 gives the whole variable domain DTGVSQNPRHKITKRGQNVTFRCDPISEHNRLYWYRQTLGQGPEFLTYFQNEAQLEKSRLLSDRFSAERPKGSFSTLEIQRTEQGDSAMYLCASSPLGQGATEAFFGQGTRLTVV.

The chain has TRBV9 and TRBJ2-5; TRBD1 might be the D (6 bases). Per the germline V gene, CDR1 is SGDLS and CDR2 is YYNGEE. The CDR3 is 15 residues long. The V gene lost 0 bases and the J gene lost 4 bases, with 13 bases spanning the gap. The CDR3 sequence is CASSVDRVRGETQYF. CDR3 DNA sequence: TGTGCCAGCAGCGTAGACAGGGTTAGAGGAGAGACCCAGTACTTC.

The V gene is TRBV5-1, the J gene TRBJ2-1; 8 bases line up with TRBD2. The CDR3 is made up of 14 amino acids. The V and J ends lost 6 bases and 2 bases, in that order; junction bases with no gene match: 4. Germline V CDR1 and CDR2: SGHRS, YFSETQ. In DNA, the CDR3 is TGCGCCAGCAAAGCGGGAGAGACCTACAATGAGCAGTTCTTC. The encoded protein is CASKAGETYNEQFF.

The chain employs TRBV11-2 and TRBJ2-3; D gene unclear. With 0 bases removed from V and 4 bases from J, the gap between germline ends came to 5 bases. Germline V CDR1 and CDR2: SGHAT, FQNNGV. The CDR3 sequence is 13 residues long. The CDR3 DNA reads TGTGCCAGCAGCTTAGATCATCCAGATACGCAGTATTTT. It specifies CASSLDHPDTQYF.

V is TRBV5-4 and J is TRBJ1-2; 9 bases are a match to TRBD1. The germline gives CDR1 SGHNT, CDR2 YYREEE (reference sequence). Trimming cost V 4 bases and J 8 bases; bases outside gene matches: 9. The CDR3 runs 14 residues. The CDR3 nucleotides read TGTGCCAGCAGCCCCGGGACAGGGAATTACGGCTACACCTTC. Translated: CASSPGTGNYGYTF.

This sequence joins TRBV6-5 and TRBJ1-2; 8 nucleotides match TRBD1. V dropped 3 bases and J dropped 3; count of bases not matched to a gene: 3. The CDR3 is 14 residues long. Per the germline V gene, CDR1 is MNHEY and CDR2 is SVGAGI. CDR3 region: CASSYSTGDYGYTF. CDR3 nucleotide sequence: TGTGCCAGCAGTTATTCGACAGGGGACTATGGCTACACCTTC.

The chain recombines TRBV28 with TRBJ2-7, with TRBD2 matching over 11 bases. The germline gives CDR1 MDHEN, CDR2 SYDVKM. Trimming took 2 bases from V and 2 from J; bases not matched to a gene: 5. This CDR3 contains 16 residues. The CDR3 DNA reads as TGTGCCAGCAGTTTACCAGGACTAGCGGGTACCTACGAGCAGTACTTC. This gives the protein CASSLPGLAGTYEQYF.

The chain recombines TRBV5-1 with TRBJ2-7; TRBD2 is a possible D gene (6 bases). The CDR3 extends over 13 amino acids. Germline CDR1 reads SGHRS; CDR2 reads YFSETQ. Trimming took off 0 bases at V and 5 bases at J, with 9 bases between the two ends. CDR3 residues: CASSLASGDEQYF. The CDR3 region has the DNA TGCGCCAGCAGCTTGGCCTCGGGGGACGAGCAGTACTTC.

The chain carries TRBV28 and TRBJ2-7; 7 nucleotides match TRBD1. The CDR3 loop spans 16 amino acids. Trimming removed 3 bases from V and 0 bases from J; junction bases left unmatched: 8. Germline V lookup: CDR1 MDHEN, CDR2 SYDVKM. The CDR3 sequence: CASSFYTGASSYEQYF. The CDR3 DNA sequence: TGTGCCAGCAGTTTTTATACAGGGGCTAGCTCCTACGAGCAGTACTTC.

The V gene is TRBV7-2, the J gene TRBJ1-5; D unclear. V lost 1 base to trimming and J lost 6 bases, with 7 bases between them. The CDR3 loop spans 13 amino acids. Per the germline V gene, CDR1 is SGHTA and CDR2 is FQGNSA. DNA of the CDR3: TGTGCCAGCAGCTTAGTAGGCGGTCAGCCCCAGCATTTT. Translating it yields CASSLVGGQPQHF.

V usage is TRBV5-1 and J usage is TRBJ2-7; TRBD1 aligns across 8 bases. Trimming removed 3 bases from V and 1 base from J; junction bases left unmatched: 6. Germline CDR1 reads SGHRS; CDR2 reads YFSETQ. The CDR3 is made up of 15 amino acids. CDR3 loop: CASSSQGANSYEQYF. The DNA for the CDR3 is TGCGCCAGCAGCTCGCAGGGGGCGAATTCCTACGAGCAGTACTTC.

In its sample, this clone was seen a few times. The V and J genes are TRBV6-5 and TRBJ2-7; D assignment may be TRBD1 or TRBD2 (5 bases each). The CDR3 spans 15 residues. Trimming pared 0 bases from V and 4 bases from J, leaving 13 bases between. CDR1 MNHEY and CDR2 SVGAGI come from the germline V gene. The CDR3 spells CASSYSFRGRYEQYF. The CDR3 DNA reads TGTGCCAGCAGTTACTCGTTTAGGGGACGGTACGAGCAGTACTTC.

The chain links TRBV6-1 to TRBJ1-5; 10 bases fit TRBD1. V shed 4 bases and J 7 bases; nucleotides not matched to a gene: 7. This CDR3 comprises 15 residues. Germline V gene data show CDR1 as MNHNS and CDR2 as SASEGT. The CDR3 is CASSGDRGPQQPQHF. CDR3 bases: TGTGCCAGCAGTGGGGACAGGGGCCCTCAGCAGCCCCAGCATTTT.

The V gene is TRBV2, the J gene TRBJ2-2, with a weak D call TRBD1 (5 bases). V gave up 6 bases and J gave up 3 bases, with 11 bases separating them. The CDR3 covers 14 residues. Germline V gives CDR1 SNHLY, CDR2 FYNNEI. CDR3 protein: CASRGDSDTGELFF. CDR3 coding DNA: TGTGCCAGCAGGGGCGACAGTGACACCGGGGAGCTGTTTTTT. The full variable domain, its missing parts supplied by reference TRBV2 and TRBJ2-2, is EPEVTQTPSHQVTQMGQEVILRCVPISNHLYFYWYRQILGQKVEFLVSFYNNEISEKSEIFDDQFSVERPDGSNFTLKIRSTKLEDSAMYFCASRGDSDTGELFFGEGSRLTVL.

V usage is TRBV4-1 and J usage is TRBJ2-7, with 11 positions matching TRBD2. CDR3 length: 16 residues. Germline V gene sequence: CDR1 MGHRA, CDR2 YSYEKL. V lost 4 bases and J lost 4; bases outside the gene matches: 9. The CDR3 here is CASSLAGGSPLYEQYF. Written as DNA, the CDR3 is TGCGCCAGCAGCCTAGCGGGAGGGTCTCCACTATACGAGCAGTACTTC.

This chain uses TRBV5-1 with TRBJ1-4; D is possibly TRBD1 (5 bases). V was cut by 4 bases and J by 5 bases, with 12 bases left in between. Germline CDR1 SGHRS, CDR2 YFSETQ. This CDR3 has 14 residues. The CDR3 loop reads CASSTGTENEKLFF. CDR3 sequence (DNA): TGCGCCAGCAGCACCGGGACGGAGAATGAAAAACTGTTTTTT.

The rearrangement links TRBV5-3 to TRBJ2-7; the match to TRBD1 covers 11 bases. TRBV5-3 is assigned to the ORF class and has an uncertain function. Trimming at V came to 2 bases and at J to 7 bases, leaving 8 bases not matched to a gene. The CDR3 extends over 15 amino acids. DNA of the CDR3: TGTGCCAGAAGCTTTCCGGGACAGGGGGGGCGAGAGCAGTACTTC. This sequence encodes CARSFPGQGGREQYF.

This chain uses TRBV7-9 with TRBJ2-5, with D unresolved. The CDR3 covers 12 residues. Germline values: CDR1 SEHNR, CDR2 FQNEAQ (reference sequence). Trimming stripped 5 bases from V and 7 bases from J, with 11 bases between. In nucleotides, the CDR3 is TGTGCCAGCAGCCTGCAGAGTCGGACCCAGTACTTC. Amino acids: CASSLQSRTQYF. The full variable domain, completed using reference TRBV7-9 and TRBJ2-5, is DTGVSQNPRHKITKRGQNVTFRCDPISEHNRLYWYRQTLGQGPEFLTYFQNEAQLEKSRLLSDRFSAERPKGSFSTLEIQRTEQGDSAMYLCASSLQSRTQYFGPGTRLLVL.

This rearrangement joins TRBV5-1 to TRBJ2-2, with D unclear. The CDR3 extends over 15 amino acids. Germline lookup yields CDR1 SGHRS and CDR2 YFSETQ. V gave up 6 bases and J gave up 1 base, with 13 bases separating them. The CDR3 DNA reads TGCGCCAGCATGCTCGGCCCGGGGAACACCGGGGAGCTGTTTTTT. It encodes CASMLGPGNTGELFF.